The clone carrying this T cell receptor (beta chain) came up many times. Documented time point: newly diagnosed GD, antithyroid drugs for less than 3 months. Isolated PBMC RNA provided the starting material for the TCR library. The TCR beta library used iRepertoire HTBI primers with Arm-PCR amplification of CDR3. TCRdb re-called the multiplex PCR reads with MiXCR, one entry per CDR3 protein. Of 530,000 or so distinct CDR3 sequences listed, less than 15% are singletons. This CDR3 is 16 amino acids long. J was trimmed by 0 bases and V by 4 bases; bases with no gene match: 4. Germline-derived CDR1 and CDR2 are MNHEY and SVGAGI. The sample belongs to a study of regulatory T cells in long-lasting Graves disease. These data also featured in a second study, about T cells in Graves' hyperthyroidism and ophthalmopathy. As reported in that work: An absence of ophthalmopathy progression within 18 months meant stable Graves' hyperthyroidism.

The origin of this receptor is a man aged 25 to 40 with Graves disease. Here the sequenced sample was peripheral blood mononuclear cells (PBMCs), taken at new diagnosis, from a patient treated with antithyroid drugs. This rearrangement joins TRBV6-5 to TRBJ1-5; 9 nucleotides align to TRBD1. CDR3 loop: CASSSGTGYSNQPQHF. The CDR3 region has the DNA TGTGCCAGCAGTTCGGGGACAGGGTATAGCAATCAGCCCCAGCATTTT.